This record looks at one T cell receptor beta chain sequence and its context. Its antigen specificity is not known. Qualities for individual bases were not recorded, and no much larger clone is one base off. This entry is derived from a study of blood T cell repertoires in COVID-19 (TCRdb year 2020). About the investigation overall: Samples covering the acute and convalescent phases of COVID-19 were provided by collaborators in the United States, Italy and Spain. The dataset comprised deeply sampled blood TCRbeta repertoires from subjects exposed to, actively infected with, or recovered from COVID-19. The repertoires were released in a freely available public database meant as a resource for research on the immune response to SARS-CoV-2. The prospective study material was composed of cDNA or gDNA derived from T cells, B-cell-depleted T cells, or PBMCs. Where available, HLA class I and class II types were taken from metadata supplied by the sample provider and were not determined by assay-based typing. Samples came from the ongoing ImmuneRACE study (first 160 participants) plus 1,254 subjects from 6 global collaborators. A de-identified subject ID, COVID-19 status, age in years and sex were almost always included in the sample metadata.

General conclusions and limits of the study: The amount of clinical and demographic metadata varied by source and participant and was provided uncurated.

At one collaborating source in Seattle, patients were enrolled during active infection and were followed longitudinally through the course of disease. Each collaborating institution followed its own protocols to collect whole blood in K2EDTA tubes. For TCRbeta analysis, collaborators shipped samples in one of three forms: frozen whole blood, isolated PBMCs, or DNA extracted from either of those sample types. CDR1 MGHRA and CDR2 YSYEKL were looked up in the germline V gene. The CDR3 holds 17 amino acids from the cysteine to the phenylalanine. Of all the DNA, just the CDR3 is kept, 51 bases in frame from base 1. V gives up 0 bases and J gives up 0 bases, and the segment between their germline ends measures 9 bases. The immunoSEQ Assay, a bias-controlled multiplex PCR, was used to amplify TCRbeta CDR3 regions from genomic DNA. As for how the authors treated the data: Within the assay, amplification of reference gene primers was used to estimate how many nucleated cells each sample contained. To quantify the absolute abundance of each unique TCRbeta CDR3 rearrangement, sequence reads were collapsed and filtered. Productive Simpson clonality was computed per sample as the square root of Simpson's diversity index over productive rearrangements. The immuneACCESS repertoire file appears here via TCRdb, limited to in-frame rearrangements. These files lack a portion of the clones; in checked studies, under half of the deficit traces to unresolved V genes, and the cause of the others is not known. V, J and clone size derive from that table, while D and trimming were established from the DNA sequence. The sample table contains some 150,000 clones; only one count was recorded for 70% to 90% of them. About 8% of the sample goes to the ten largest clones.

The source is a woman aged 55-69 years with COVID-19, enrolled during active disease. The chain joins TRBV4-1 to TRBJ1-6; a tentative D match to TRBD1 spans 5 bases. Sequencing used peripheral blood. The CDR3 corresponds to CASSQEGVSSYNSPLHF. The DNA reads as follows: TGCGCCAGCAGCCAAGAAGGGGTCAGCTCCTATAATTCACCCCTCCACTTT.